The clone carrying this T cell receptor beta chain was found many times. The target antigen is unknown. Unique molecular identifiers were affixed to single, distinct cDNA molecules. TCRdb called the 5' RACE reads again in MiXCR, with one record for every CDR3 protein. The top ten hold around 1.3% of the sample, which has approximately 100,000 distinct CDR3 sequences, approximately 16% seen once. The data stem from a study of early T cells in non-severe SARS-CoV-2 infection. Overall study context: Chains stayed unpaired after sequencing of bulk RNA from unsorted whole blood. Study observations and caveats: Anti-spike CD8 responses were favored in VDJdb matching, and private and CD4 specificities were missed.

Germline CDR1 and CDR2: SNHLY and FYNNEI. The CDR3 is 15 amino acids. V was cut by 7 bases and J by 0 bases, with 13 bases left in between. The receptor was derived from an adult who was a healthcare worker with PCR-confirmed SARS-CoV-2 infection or an uninfected control (not recorded which). The chain combines TRBV2 with TRBJ2-1; D remains ambiguous. The sequencing sample was made of whole blood. The CDR3 is CASTPEPSSYNEQFF. CDR3 in DNA: TGTGCCAGCACCCCAGAGCCAAGCTCCTACAATGAGCAGTTCTTC. Looking up the rest from reference TRBV2 and TRBJ2-1 gives the full variable domain: EPEVTQTPSHQVTQMGQEVILRCVPISNHLYFYWYRQILGQKVEFLVSFYNNEISEKSEIFDDQFSVERPDGSNFTLKIRSTKLEDSAMYFCASTPEPSSYNEQFFGPGTRLTVL.